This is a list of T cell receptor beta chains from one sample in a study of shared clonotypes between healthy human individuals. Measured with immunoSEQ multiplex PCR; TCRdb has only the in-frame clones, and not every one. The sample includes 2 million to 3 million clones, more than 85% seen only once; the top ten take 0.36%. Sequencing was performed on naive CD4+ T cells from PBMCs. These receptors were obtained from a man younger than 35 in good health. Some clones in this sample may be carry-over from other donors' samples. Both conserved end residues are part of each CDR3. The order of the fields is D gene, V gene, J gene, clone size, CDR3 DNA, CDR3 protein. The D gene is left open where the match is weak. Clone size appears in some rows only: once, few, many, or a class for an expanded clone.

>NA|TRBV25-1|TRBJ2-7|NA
TGTGCCAGCAGTGACTATCACGAGCAGTACTTC
CASSDYHEQYF
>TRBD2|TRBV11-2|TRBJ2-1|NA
TGTGCCAGCACCCAAACCGGGACTAGCGGGAGTCGGGGTGAGCAGTTCTTC
CASTQTGTSGSRGEQFF
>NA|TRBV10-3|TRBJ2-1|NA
TGTGCCATCAGTGATCGGACAGAGCAGTTCTTC
CAISDRTEQFF
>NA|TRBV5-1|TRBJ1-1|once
TGCGCCAGCAGCTTGACGGTTGACACTGAAGCTTTCTTT
CASSLTVDTEAFF
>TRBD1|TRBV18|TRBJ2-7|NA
TGTGCCAGCTCACGAGAAGGACAGGGGACCTACGAGCAGTACTTC
CASSREGQGTYEQYF
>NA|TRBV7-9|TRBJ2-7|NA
TGTGCCAGCAGCTCAAACGGCTACGAGCAGTACTTC
CASSSNGYEQYF
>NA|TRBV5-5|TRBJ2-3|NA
TGTGCCAGCAGCTTGGGCGGTACTAGCACAGATACGCAGTATTTT
CASSLGGTSTDTQYF
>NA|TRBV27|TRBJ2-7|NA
TGTGCCAGCACTAATACCGGGGGTTCCTACGAGCAGTACTTC
CASTNTGGSYEQYF
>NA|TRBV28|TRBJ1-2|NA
TGTGCCAGCAGATGGTGGCAGTCTAACTATGGCTACACCTTC
CASRWWQSNYGYTF
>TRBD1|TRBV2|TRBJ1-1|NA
TGTGCCAGCGACAGGGGTTTGAACACTGAAGCTTTCTTT
CASDRGLNTEAFF
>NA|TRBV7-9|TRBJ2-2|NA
TGTGCCAGCAGCTCCCCCCGAGTGCGACCCGGGGAGCTGTTTTTT
CASSSPRVRPGELFF
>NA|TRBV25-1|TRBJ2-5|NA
TGTGCCAGCAGTGAATTACGGGCTGCCCTGGGGGGGGCGACCCAGTACTTC
CASSELRAALGGATQYF
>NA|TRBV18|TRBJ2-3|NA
TGTGCCAGCTCGCCGGACAGTGGAACAGATACGCAGTATTTT
CASSPDSGTDTQYF
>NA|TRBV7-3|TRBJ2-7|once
TGTGCCAGCAGCTTAGAGGGGGACCCTGAGGAGCAGTACTTC
CASSLEGDPEEQYF
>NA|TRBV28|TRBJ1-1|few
TGTGCCAGCATTCCGGGACAGAACACTGAAGCTTTCTTT
CASIPGQNTEAFF
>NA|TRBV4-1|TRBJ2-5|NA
TGCGCCAGCAGCCAAGCACTCTTCGAGACCCAGTACTTC
CASSQALFETQYF
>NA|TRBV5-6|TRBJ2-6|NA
TGTGCCAGCAGCTTGGATGGCCCTACCGGGGCCAACGTCCTGACTTTC
CASSLDGPTGANVLTF
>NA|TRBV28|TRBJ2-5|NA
TGTGCCAGCAGTGCAGGCGGACGGGAGACCCAGTACTTC
CASSAGGRETQYF
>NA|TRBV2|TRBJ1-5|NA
TGTGCCAGCATGGGAGGGAACAATCAGCCCCAGCATTTT
CASMGGNNQPQHF
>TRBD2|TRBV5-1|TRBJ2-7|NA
TGCGCCAGCAGCTTGGTTACTAGCGGAACCTACGAGCAGTACTTC
CASSLVTSGTYEQYF
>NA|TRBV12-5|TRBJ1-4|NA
TGTGCTAGTGCCGCTAGGGTGGGGAGGGCGGTCAATGAAAAACTGTTTTTT
CASAARVGRAVNEKLFF
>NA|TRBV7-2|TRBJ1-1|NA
TGTGCCAGCAGCTTAGGAGGGCCATACGTCGGAACTGAAGCTTTCTTT
CASSLGGPYVGTEAFF
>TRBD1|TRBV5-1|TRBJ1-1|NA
TGCGCCAGCAGCTTGGAAACAGGGGGCATAAACACTGAAGCTTTCTTT
CASSLETGGINTEAFF
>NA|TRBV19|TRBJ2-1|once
TGTGCCAGTAGATTTGGGACAAATACCTACAATGAGCAGTTCTTC
CASRFGTNTYNEQFF
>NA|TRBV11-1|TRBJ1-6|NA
TGTGCCAGCAGCCTCGTCCGGGGGGCGAACCTAGGTTCACCCCTCCACTTT
CASSLVRGANLGSPLHF
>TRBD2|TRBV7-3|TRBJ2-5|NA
TGTGCCAGCAGCGGTAGCGGGAGGGCCTTGGAGACCCAGTACTTC
CASSGSGRALETQYF
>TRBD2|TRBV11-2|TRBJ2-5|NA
TGTGCCAGCTTTAGGCCTAGCGGGAGGGGGGAGACCCAGTACTTC
CASFRPSGRGETQYF
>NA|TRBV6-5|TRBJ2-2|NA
TGTGCCAGCAACTCACTAGTGACCGCCGGGGAGCTGTTTTTT
CASNSLVTAGELFF
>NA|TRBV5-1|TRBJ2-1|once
TGCGCCAGCAGCTTGGCCGGGGGCCTCAATGAGCAGTTCTTC
CASSLAGGLNEQFF
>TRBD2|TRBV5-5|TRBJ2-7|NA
TGTGCCAGCAGCTTGGGGGTAGCGGGATGGGTGGCGCAGTACTTC
CASSLGVAGWVAQYF
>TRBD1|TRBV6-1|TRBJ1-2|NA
TGTGCCAGCAGCCCACAGGGGGGTTGGGAGGGCGGCTACACCTTC
CASSPQGGWEGGYTF
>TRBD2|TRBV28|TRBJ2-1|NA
TGTGCCAGCAGTTTAGGGGGGGGAACAACTAGGTTCTACAATGAGCAGTTCTTC
CASSLGGGTTRFYNEQFF
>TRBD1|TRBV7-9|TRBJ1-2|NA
TGTGCCAGCAGCTCCGGGGACAGGGTTTGGGGATATGGCTACACCTTC
CASSSGDRVWGYGYTF
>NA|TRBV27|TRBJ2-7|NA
TGTGCCAGCACCCCTCTTGGGCAGGGGGGGAGCTCCTACGAGCAGTACTTC
CASTPLGQGGSSYEQYF
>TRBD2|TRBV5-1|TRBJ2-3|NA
TGCGCCAGCAGCACCCCGGCGGGAGGGCGAAATACGCAGTATTTT
CASSTPAGGRNTQYF
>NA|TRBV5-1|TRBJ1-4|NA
TGCGCCAGCAGCTTTGGAGGGGTAGGGGAAAAACTGTTTTTT
CASSFGGVGEKLFF
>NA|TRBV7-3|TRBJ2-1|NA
TGTGCCAGCAGCTTAAGGGGTGGGAAGCGCTACAATGAGCAGTTCTTC
CASSLRGGKRYNEQFF
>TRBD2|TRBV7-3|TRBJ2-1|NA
TGTGCCAGCAGCCCGGAAGCGGGGAATACCTACAATGAGCAGTTCTTC
CASSPEAGNTYNEQFF
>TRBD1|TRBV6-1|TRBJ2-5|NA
TGTGCCAGCAGGGTCGGACAGGGGCAGGCCCAGTACTTC
CASRVGQGQAQYF
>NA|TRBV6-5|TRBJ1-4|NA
TGTGCCACCTCTACCCGGCAGGGGAATGAAAAACTGTTTTTT
CATSTRQGNEKLFF
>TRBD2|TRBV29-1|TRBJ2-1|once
TGCAGCGTTGAGCCCGGACTAGCGGGAAACTACAATGAGCAGTTCTTC
CSVEPGLAGNYNEQFF
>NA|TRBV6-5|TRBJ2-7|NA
TGTGCCAGCAGTTACTCGAGGAACAGCCGGTACGAGCAGTACTTC
CASSYSRNSRYEQYF
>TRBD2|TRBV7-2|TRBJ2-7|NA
TGTGCCAGCAGCTTAGAAAGACTAGCGTCTCACTACGAGCAGTACTTC
CASSLERLASHYEQYF
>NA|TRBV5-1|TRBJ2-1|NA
TGCGCCAGCAGCCAGGGACTTGACAATGAGCAGTTCTTC
CASSQGLDNEQFF
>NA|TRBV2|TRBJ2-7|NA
TGTGCCAGCGATGGGACAAACGAGCAGTACTTC
CASDGTNEQYF
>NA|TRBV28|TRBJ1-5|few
TGTGCCAGCAGTTGGGATCAGCCCCAGCATTTT
CASSWDQPQHF